The 21 T cell receptor beta chains below come from one sample, sequenced in a study of blood T cell repertoires in COVID-19. Some clones are missing from TCRdb's copy, which holds only in-frame ones; the method was immunoSEQ multiplex PCR. In the table there are around 87,000 clones, roughly 79% of which are singletons. Specimen: peripheral blood. Receptors originate from a human donor in a cohort sampled during active COVID-19.

The V call is TRBV19, the J call TRBJ1-2; 8 bases map to TRBD1. J lost 9 bases, V lost 5 bases, and 11 bases had no gene match. This CDR3 spans 14 amino acids. CDR1 and CDR2 from the germline V gene are LNHDA and SQIVND (reference sequence). The CDR3 is CASSPQDRESSYTF. CDR3 sequence (DNA): TGTGCCAGTAGTCCCCAGGACAGGGAGAGCAGCTACACCTTC. The full variable domain, in which reference TRBV19 and TRBJ1-2 provide the parts outside the CDR3, is DGGITQSPKYLFRKEGQNVTLSCEQNLNHDAMYWYRQDPGQGLRLIYYSQIVNDFQKGDIAEGYSVSREKKESFPLTVTSAQKNPTAFYLCASSPQDRESSYTFGSGTRLTVV.

This chain links TRBV19 with TRBJ2-3; tentatively, D is TRBD2 (6 bases). This CDR3 is 15 amino acids long. Germline assignment: CDR1 LNHDA and CDR2 SQIVND (reference sequence). The V gene lost 5 bases and the J gene lost 1 base, with 13 bases spanning the gap. The CDR3 DNA reads TGTGCCAGTAGTCGGAGGGAGCCGGGCACAGATACGCAGTATTTT. It encodes CASSRREPGTDTQYF.

The gene calls are TRBV19 and TRBJ1-1, with 7 bases that match TRBD1. The CDR3 totals 16 residues. Germline lookup yields CDR1 LNHDA and CDR2 SQIVND (reference sequence). V lost 6 bases and J lost 4; bases outside the gene matches: 14. In DNA, the CDR3 is TGTGCCAGTAGCCATATGTCGACAGGGTACGGCACTGAAGCTTTCTTT. Residues: CASSHMSTGYGTEAFF.

The rearrangement uses TRBV3-1 (or the pseudogene TRBV3-2) and TRBJ2-5, with unresolved D. Germline values: CDR1 LGHDT, CDR2 YNNKEL (reference sequence). The CDR3 covers 13 residues. Deletions cut 1 base from V and 6 bases from J, with 9 bases between. CDR3 DNA sequence: TGTGCCAGCAGCCAAGGGATCGACAAGACCCAGTACTTC. Residues: CASSQGIDKTQYF.

V usage is TRBV5-5 and J usage is TRBJ1-2; D is ambiguous. The CDR3 sequence is 13 residues long. The germline gives CDR1 SGHKS, CDR2 YYEKEE (reference sequence). V was trimmed by 0 bases and J by 14 bases, leaving 17 bases between them. CDR3 amino acids: CASSLDWPPRVTF. In nucleotides, the CDR3 is TGTGCCAGCAGCTTGGATTGGCCACCGAGGGTAACCTTC.

This rearrangement joins TRBV5-1 to TRBJ1-3; 7 nucleotides agree with TRBD1. This CDR3 has 17 amino acids. CDR1 is SGHRS and CDR2 is YFSETQ in the germline V gene. V dropped 3 bases and J dropped 0; count of bases not matched to a gene: 9. DNA of the CDR3: TGCGCCAGCAGCTCGAGGGACAGCGTGAGCTCTGGAAACACCATATATTTT. It yields the protein CASSSRDSVSSGNTIYF.

The chain uses TRBV15 and TRBJ1-5, with D hard to call. The CDR3 length is 13 residues. Trimming stripped 3 bases from V and 6 bases from J, with 9 bases between. Looked up from germline, CDR1 is LNHNV and CDR2 is YYDKDF (reference sequence). In DNA, the CDR3 is TGTGCCACCAGCAGGTCGGGTGGTCAGCCCCAGCATTTT. Translated, it gives CATSRSGGQPQHF.

The rearrangement links TRBV5-1 to TRBJ2-7, with D tentatively TRBD1 (6 bases). Trimming pared 0 bases from V and 2 bases from J, leaving 12 bases between. The length of the CDR3 is 15 residues. Germline CDR1 is SGHRS and CDR2 is YFSETQ. CDR3 coding DNA: TGCGCCAGCAGCTTGGACGTGGGACAAACCTACGAGCAGTACTTC. Residues: CASSLDVGQTYEQYF.

The chain carries TRBV6-6 and TRBJ2-2; maybe TRBD2 (6 bases). From germline, CDR1 is MNHNY and CDR2 SVGAGI (reference sequence). The CDR3 runs to 14 residues. V was pared by 3 bases and J by 5 bases, with 10 bases between. CDR3 in DNA: TGTGCCAGCAGTTATACGAGCGGGACCGGGGAGCTGTTTTTT. Residues: CASSYTSGTGELFF.

This sequence joins TRBV2 and TRBJ2-1; 12 bases line up with TRBD2. The CDR3 has 15 residues. The J segment lost 3 bases and the V segment lost 6 bases, leaving 3 bases of the junction unmatched. The V gene's germline CDR1 is SNHLY and CDR2 FYNNEI. The CDR3 loop reads CASRLAGGGYNEQFF. The DNA of the CDR3 is TGTGCCAGCAGACTAGCGGGAGGAGGCTACAATGAGCAGTTCTTC. The whole variable domain, remainder taken from reference TRBV2 and TRBJ2-1, is EPEVTQTPSHQVTQMGQEVILRCVPISNHLYFYWYRQILGQKVEFLVSFYNNEISEKSEIFDDQFSVERPDGSNFTLKIRSTKLEDSAMYFCASRLAGGGYNEQFFGPGTRLTVL.

This sequence joins TRBV7-8 and TRBJ1-3; 9 bases agree with TRBD1. Losses at the gene ends were 5 bases for V and 5 bases for J; bases not matched to a gene: 4. The CDR3 is made up of 14 amino acids. Germline lookup yields CDR1 SGHVS and CDR2 FQNEAQ. In DNA form, the CDR3 reads TGTGCCAGCAGCGACAGGGGGTTTAGAAACACCATATATTTT. It encodes CASSDRGFRNTIYF.

The V call is TRBV28, the J call TRBJ1-5; possibly TRBD1 for D (5 bases). The CDR3 totals 16 residues. Germline-derived CDR1 and CDR2 are MDHEN and SYDVKM. V was shortened by 7 bases and J by 0 bases, with 16 bases between the two germline ends. The CDR3 DNA is TGTGCCAGCATCCTATCCCGACAGTATAGCAATCAGCCCCAGCATTTT. Encoded protein: CASILSRQYSNQPQHF.

CDR3 DNA: TGTGCCAGTACAACGACAGGGAACACCGGGGAGCTGTTTTTT. It encodes CASTTTGNTGELFF. The gene calls are TRBV19 and TRBJ2-2; D may be TRBD1 (6 bases). This CDR3 region has 14 residues. In germline, CDR1 is LNHDA, CDR2 SQIVND (reference sequence). V was shortened by 7 bases and J by 1 base, with 10 bases between the two germline ends.

The chain joins TRBV5-1 to TRBJ2-3, with D maybe TRBD2 (5 bases). CDR3 length: 15 residues. V shed 4 bases and J shed 0 bases, with 12 bases lying between them. Germline CDR1 SGHRS, CDR2 YFSETQ. For the CDR3, the DNA is TGCGCCAGCAGCCGCACAGCGGCAAGCACAGATACGCAGTATTTT. Encoded protein: CASSRTAASTDTQYF.

The J gene is TRBJ1-2, the V gene TRBV28, with D tentatively TRBD1 (6 bases). V was clipped by 4 bases and J by 4 bases, with 13 bases between them. Germline V CDR1 and CDR2: MDHEN, SYDVKM. The length of the CDR3 is 14 residues. CDR3 nucleotides: TGTGCCAGCAGTTCGGGGGGGGCAGGCTATGGCTACACCTTC. Protein: CASSSGGAGYGYTF.

The rearrangement uses TRBV3-1 (or the pseudogene TRBV3-2) and TRBJ2-7; tentative D call: TRBD2 (5 bases). Trimming took off 0 bases at V and 1 base at J, with 10 bases between the two ends. The CDR3 contains 15 residues. CDR1 and CDR2 (germline): LGHDT, YNNKEL (reference sequence). CDR3 loop: CASSQDPRDSYEQYF. Written as DNA, the CDR3 is TGTGCCAGCAGCCAAGATCCGAGGGATTCCTACGAGCAGTACTTC.

In nucleotides, the CDR3 is TGCGCCAGCAGGACGGCGGGAGGGCCAGGCAATGAGCAGTTCTTC. This translates into CASRTAGGPGNEQFF. V and J are TRBV5-1 and TRBJ2-1, with 9 bases aligning to TRBD2. CDR1 is SGHRS, CDR2 YFSETQ, per germline. This CDR3 is built from 15 residues. Unmatched junction bases numbered 9, after V lost 5 bases and J lost 6 bases.

This clone was detected once. The V and J genes are TRBV28 and TRBJ1-2; D remains ambiguous. CDR1 and CDR2 (germline): MDHEN, SYDVKM. CDR3 length: 15 residues. V dropped 4 bases and J dropped 1 base, with 13 bases sitting between them. For the CDR3, the DNA is TGTGCCAGCAGTTCAGGAGGGTCTGTTAACTATGGCTACACCTTC. It yields the protein CASSSGGSVNYGYTF.

The chain links TRBV3-1 (or the pseudogene TRBV3-2) to TRBJ1-1; possibly TRBD1 for D (6 bases). The CDR3 extends over 15 amino acids. V was shortened by 3 bases and J by 6 bases, with 17 bases between the two germline ends. Germline V gene sequence: CDR1 LGHDT, CDR2 YNNKEL (reference sequence). CDR3 sequence reads: CASSQPKGQRAEAFF. In DNA form, the CDR3 reads TGTGCCAGCAGCCAGCCAAAAGGACAGAGGGCTGAAGCTTTCTTT.

This CDR3 is CASSQAGLHTDTQYF. The CDR3, as DNA: TGCGCCAGCAGCCAAGCTGGACTGCACACAGATACGCAGTATTTT. The rearrangement links TRBV4-1 to TRBJ2-3; D is perhaps TRBD2 (5 bases). Per the germline V gene, CDR1 is MGHRA and CDR2 is YSYEKL. The CDR3 spans 15 residues. Trimming cost V 1 base and J 2 bases, with 10 bases left between them.

The chain couples TRBV5-8 to TRBJ2-7, with 10 nucleotides matching TRBD1. J was trimmed by 2 bases and V by 4 bases; bases with no gene match: 6. Germline V gene lookup returns CDR1 SGHTS and CDR2 YDEGEE. CDR3 length: 15 amino acids. The CDR3 spells CASSVSGTGAYEQYF. DNA of the CDR3: TGTGCCAGCAGCGTTTCCGGGACAGGGGCCTACGAGCAGTACTTC.